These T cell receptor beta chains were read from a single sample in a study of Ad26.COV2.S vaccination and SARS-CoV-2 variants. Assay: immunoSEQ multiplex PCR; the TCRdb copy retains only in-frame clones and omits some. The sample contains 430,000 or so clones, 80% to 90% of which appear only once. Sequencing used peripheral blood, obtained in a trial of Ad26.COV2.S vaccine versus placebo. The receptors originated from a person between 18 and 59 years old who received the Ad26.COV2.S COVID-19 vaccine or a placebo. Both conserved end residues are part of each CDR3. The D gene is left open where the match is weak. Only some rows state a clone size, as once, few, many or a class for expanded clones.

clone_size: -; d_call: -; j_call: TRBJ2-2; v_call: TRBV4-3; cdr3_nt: TGCGCCAGCAGGGAGGTGGGATCCGCCGGGGAGCTGTTTTTT; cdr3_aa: CASREVGSAGELFF
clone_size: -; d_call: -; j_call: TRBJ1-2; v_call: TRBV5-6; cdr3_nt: TGTGCCAGCAGCTTGGCGGCAGGGAGGTATGGCTACACCTTC; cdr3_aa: CASSLAAGRYGYTF
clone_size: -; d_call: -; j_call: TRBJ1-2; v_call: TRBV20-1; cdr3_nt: TGCAGTGCTAGTATGGTACGGGGAGGGATGGGCTACACCTTC; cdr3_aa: CSASMVRGGMGYTF
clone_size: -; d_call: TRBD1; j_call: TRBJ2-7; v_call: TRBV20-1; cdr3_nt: TGCAGTGCTAAGAGGGCAGGGACAGGCCTCTTC; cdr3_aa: CSAKRAGTGLF
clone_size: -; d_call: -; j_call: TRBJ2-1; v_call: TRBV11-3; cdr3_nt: TGTGCCAGCAGCCTACTGAGCTCCTACAATGAGCAGTTCTTC; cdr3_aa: CASSLLSSYNEQFF
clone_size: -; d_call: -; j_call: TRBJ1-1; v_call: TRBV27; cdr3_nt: TGTGCCAGCGGTAGACAGCCTGAAGCTTTCTTT; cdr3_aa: CASGRQPEAFF
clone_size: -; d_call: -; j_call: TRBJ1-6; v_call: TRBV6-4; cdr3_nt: TGTGCCAGCAGTGACTCCGACGGAACTTATAATTCACCCCTCCACTTT; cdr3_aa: CASSDSDGTYNSPLHF
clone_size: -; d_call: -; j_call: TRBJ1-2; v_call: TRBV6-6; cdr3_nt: TGTGCCAGCACCTCAGGGCTGAACTATGGCTACACCTTC; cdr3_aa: CASTSGLNYGYTF
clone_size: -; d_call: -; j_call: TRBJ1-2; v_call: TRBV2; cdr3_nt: TGTGCCAGCAGTGAGGACAGAGGGATCTATGGCTACACCTTC; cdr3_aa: CASSEDRGIYGYTF
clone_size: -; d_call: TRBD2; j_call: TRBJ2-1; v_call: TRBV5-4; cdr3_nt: TGTGCCAGCAGCCCCGGGGGGAGCGGGGTCTCCTACAATGAGCAGTTCTTC; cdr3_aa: CASSPGGSGVSYNEQFF
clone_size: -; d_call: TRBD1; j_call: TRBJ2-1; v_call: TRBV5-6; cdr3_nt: TGTGCCAGCATCAGGGGACAGGGCGTAAGCTCGAGATACAATGAGCAGTTCTTC; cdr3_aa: CASIRGQGVSSRYNEQFF
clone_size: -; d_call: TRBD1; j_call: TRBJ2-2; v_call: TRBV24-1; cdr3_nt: TGTGCCACCAGTGACGTGGGACAGGGTGACACCGGGGAGCTGTTTTTT; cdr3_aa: CATSDVGQGDTGELFF
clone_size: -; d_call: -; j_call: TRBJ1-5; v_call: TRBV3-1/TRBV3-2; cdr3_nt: TGTGCCAGCAGCCAGACGGCGGGGGTTAGCAATCAGCCCCAGCATTTT; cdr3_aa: CASSQTAGVSNQPQHF
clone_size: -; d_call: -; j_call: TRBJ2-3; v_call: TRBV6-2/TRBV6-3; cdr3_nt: TGTGCCAGCAGTTTACGGTATAGGGAAACAGATACGCAGTATTTT; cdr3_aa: CASSLRYRETDTQYF
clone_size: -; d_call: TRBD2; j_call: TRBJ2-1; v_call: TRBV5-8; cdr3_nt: TGTGCCAGCAGCTTGTTGATTCGGAAGTTGGGGAGGGGCTCCTACAATGAGCAGTTCTTC; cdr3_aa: CASSLLIRKLGRGSYNEQFF
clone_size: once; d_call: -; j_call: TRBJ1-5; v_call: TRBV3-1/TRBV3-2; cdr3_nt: TGTGCCAGCAGCCTCCGGGACATAAATCAGCCCCAGCATTTT; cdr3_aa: CASSLRDINQPQHF
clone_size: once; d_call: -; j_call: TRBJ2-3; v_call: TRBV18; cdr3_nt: TGTGCCAGCAGCGGACTTACAGATACGCAGTATTTT; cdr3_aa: CASSGLTDTQYF
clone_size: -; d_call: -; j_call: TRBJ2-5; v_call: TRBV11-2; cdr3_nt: TGTGCCAGCAGCATACAGTTCGCCCAAGAGACCCAGTACTTC; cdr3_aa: CASSIQFAQETQYF
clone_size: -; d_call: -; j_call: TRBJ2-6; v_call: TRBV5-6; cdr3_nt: TGTGCCAGCAGCTTGTTGAGGGGCCCTGTATTTTCTGGGGCCAACGTCCTGACTTTC; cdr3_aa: CASSLLRGPVFSGANVLTF
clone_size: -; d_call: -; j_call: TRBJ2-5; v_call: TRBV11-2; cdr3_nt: TGTGCCAGCAGCCAAGAACCTCAGGGGATCGGGGAGACCCAGTACTTC; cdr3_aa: CASSQEPQGIGETQYF
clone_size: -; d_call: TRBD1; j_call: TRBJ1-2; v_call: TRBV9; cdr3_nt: TGTGCCAGCAGCGCGGGACAGGGGATAAGTGGCTACACCTTC; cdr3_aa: CASSAGQGISGYTF
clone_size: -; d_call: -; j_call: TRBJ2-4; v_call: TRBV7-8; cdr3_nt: TGTGCCAGCAGCTCGGGTATTATTAACATTCAGTACTTC; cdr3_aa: CASSSGIINIQYF
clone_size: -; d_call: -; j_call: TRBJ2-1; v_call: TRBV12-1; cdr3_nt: TGTGCCAGCAGCTTTCGCCTAGCGGGAGATTCGGGGCATTCTGAGCAGTTCTTC; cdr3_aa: CASSFRLAGDSGHSEQFF
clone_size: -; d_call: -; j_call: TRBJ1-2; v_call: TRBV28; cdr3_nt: TGTGCCAGCAGTTATGGGTATGGCTACACCTTC; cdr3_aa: CASSYGYGYTF
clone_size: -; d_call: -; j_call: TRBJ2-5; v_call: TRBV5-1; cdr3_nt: TGCGCCAGCAGCTTGCTTGGGCGGCGCTTAATGCTGATGTACCAAGAGACCCAGTACTTC; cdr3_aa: CASSLLGRRLMLMYQETQYF
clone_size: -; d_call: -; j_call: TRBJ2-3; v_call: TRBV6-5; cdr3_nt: TGTGCCAGCAGTTACTGGGGAGAGGATACGCAGTATTTT; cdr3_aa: CASSYWGEDTQYF
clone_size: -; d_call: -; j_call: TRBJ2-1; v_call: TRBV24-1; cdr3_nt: TGTGCCACCAGTGAGTTCCCCTACAATGAGCAGTTCTTC; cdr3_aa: CATSEFPYNEQFF
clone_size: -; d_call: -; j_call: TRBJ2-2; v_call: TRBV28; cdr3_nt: TGTGCCAGCAGTTTGCATCGGAACACCGGGGAGCTGTTTTTT; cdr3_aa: CASSLHRNTGELFF
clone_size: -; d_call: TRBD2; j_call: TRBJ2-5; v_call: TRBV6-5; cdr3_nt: TGTGCCAGCAGTTCGCCGGGGGGGGAGACCCAGTACTTC; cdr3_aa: CASSSPGGETQYF
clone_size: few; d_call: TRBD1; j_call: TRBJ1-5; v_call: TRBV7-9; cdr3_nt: TGTGCCAGCAGTAATAAACAGGGGGCGGGGAATCAGCCCCAGCATTTT; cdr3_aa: CASSNKQGAGNQPQHF
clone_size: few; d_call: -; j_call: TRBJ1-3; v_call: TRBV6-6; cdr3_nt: TGTGCCAGCAGTTACGGGATGGGGGGCTCTGGAAACACCATATATTTT; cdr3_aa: CASSYGMGGSGNTIYF
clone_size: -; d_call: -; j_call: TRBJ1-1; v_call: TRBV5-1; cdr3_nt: TGCGCCAGCAGCCGGGACGTGGTGAACACTGAAGCTTTCTTT; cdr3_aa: CASSRDVVNTEAFF
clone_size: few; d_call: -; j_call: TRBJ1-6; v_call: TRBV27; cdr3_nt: TGTGCCAGCAGTTTACGTGGCTTGATGTCACCCCTCCACTTT; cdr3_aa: CASSLRGLMSPLHF
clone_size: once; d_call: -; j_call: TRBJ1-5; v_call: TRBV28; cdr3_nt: TGTGCCAGCAGTTTCTTTGCGGGTCAGCCCCAGCATTTT; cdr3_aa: CASSFFAGQPQHF
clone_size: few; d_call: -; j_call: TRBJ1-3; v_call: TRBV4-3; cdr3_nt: TGCGCCAGCAGCCTACAGGGCTTCGGCACCATATATTTT; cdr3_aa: CASSLQGFGTIYF
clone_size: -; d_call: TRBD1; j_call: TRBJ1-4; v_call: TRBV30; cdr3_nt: TGTGCCTGGATCGGACAGGGCCCTAATGAAAAACTGTTTTTT; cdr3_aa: CAWIGQGPNEKLFF
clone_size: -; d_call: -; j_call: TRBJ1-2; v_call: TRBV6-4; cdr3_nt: TGTGCCAGCAGTGACCCGTACTATGGCTACACCTTC; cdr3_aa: CASSDPYYGYTF
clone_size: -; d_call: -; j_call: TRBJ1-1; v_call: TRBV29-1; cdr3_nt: TGCAGCGCCTGGGGGGAGCTGAACACTGAAGCTTTCTTT; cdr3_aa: CSAWGELNTEAFF
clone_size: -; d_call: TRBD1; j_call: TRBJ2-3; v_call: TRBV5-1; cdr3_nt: TGCGCCAGCAGCTTGGGACAGGGTAACACAGATACGCAGTATTTT; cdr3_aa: CASSLGQGNTDTQYF